The text below deals with one TCR beta chain. Its antigen is still unknown. This table comes from immunoSEQ multiplex PCR, and its TCRdb copy is limited to in-frame clones, with some not included. Seen here are about 140,000 clones, under 95% observed once, and the top ten hold approximately 11%. The sample comes from a study of cytotoxic CD8 clonotypes in ibrutinib-treated CLL. Overall study: A median 12 months of treatment, range 6 to 36, preceded the collection of response samples. Study-wide findings and caveats: Private clonotypes, not public ones, expanded at ibrutinib response.

CDR3 length: 16 residues. The ends were cut back, 5 bases at V and 4 bases at J, with 20 bases in the middle. CDR1 and CDR2 from the germline V gene are SGHVS and FQNEAQ. The V and J genes are TRBV7-8 and TRBJ2-5; D is possibly TRBD1 (6 bases). The material sequenced was PBMCs, taken after 12 months of ibrutinib treatment. The clonotype was recovered from a human donor with chronic lymphocytic leukemia. CDR3 DNA: TGTGCCAGCAGCGGAAACAGGGTGTGGGTCGTAGAGACCCAGTACTTC. Its translation: CASSGNRVWVVETQYF.